The 24 T cell receptor beta chains listed next were all sequenced from one sample in a study of shared clonotypes between healthy human individuals. Only in-frame clones appear in the TCRdb table, and some are missing; sequencing was by immunoSEQ multiplex PCR. The table records 2 million to 2.5 million clones, roughly 90% of them present only once. Sequencing was done on a sample of naive CD4+ T cells from PBMCs. Subset specified: CD45RA+ positively selected. These receptors all come from a man between 18 and 35 years old in good health. Some clones in this sample may be carry-over from other donors' samples.

The chain uses TRBV11-2 and TRBJ2-7, with D perhaps matching TRBD2 (5 bases). Germline V gene lookup returns CDR1 SGHAT and CDR2 FQNNGV. This CDR3 is built from 13 residues. Trimming cost V 0 bases and J 2 bases, with 5 bases left between them. The CDR3 loop is CASSLDGAYEQYF. The CDR3 region has the DNA TGTGCCAGCAGCTTAGACGGGGCCTACGAGCAGTACTTC. Looking up the rest from reference TRBV11-2 and TRBJ2-7 gives the full variable domain: EAGVAQSPRYKIIEKRQSVAFWCNPISGHATLYWYQQILGQGPKLLIQFQNNGVVDDSQLPKDRFSAERLKGVDSTLKIQPAKLEDSAVYLCASSLDGAYEQYFGPGTRLTVT.

V gene TRBV5-1 combines with J gene TRBJ2-3, with TRBD2 matching over 9 bases. V was pared by 2 bases and J by 4 bases, with 8 bases of the junction left unmatched. CDR1 SGHRS and CDR2 YFSETQ come from the germline V gene. This CDR3 region has 16 residues. CDR3 bases: TGCGCCAGCAGCTTAGGTAGCGGGAGTCCCGCAGATACGCAGTATTTT. Translated: CASSLGSGSPADTQYF. Variable domain in full (rest from reference TRBV5-1 and TRBJ2-3): KAGVTQTPRYLIKTRGQQVTLSCSPISGHRSVSWYQQTPGQGLQFLFEYFSETQRNKGNFPGRFSGRQFSNSRSEMNVSTLELGDSALYLCASSLGSGSPADTQYFGPGTRLTVL.

As to this clone: This same CDR3 is encoded by further DNA sequences in the sample. The chain links TRBV28 to TRBJ1-2, with 10 bases lining up with TRBD1. CDR1 MDHEN and CDR2 SYDVKM come from the germline V gene. CDR3 size: 14 residues. V trimming: 5 bases; J trimming: 8 bases; junction bases outside the gene matches: 8. The CDR3 is CASSPGTGVGGYTF. The DNA for the CDR3 is TGTGCCAGCAGTCCCGGGACAGGGGTCGGAGGCTACACCTTC.

A word on this clone: Additional DNA sequences in this sample encode the identical CDR3. The chain has TRBV5-1 and TRBJ1-1, with 8 bases aligning to TRBD1. With V trimmed by 4 bases and J by 1 base, 3 bases remained unmatched. The germline CDR1 and CDR2 sequences are SGHRS and YFSETQ. This CDR3 is built from 14 residues. The CDR3 is CASSPQGGNTEAFF. CDR3 nucleotide sequence: TGCGCCAGCAGCCCACAGGGGGGGAACACTGAAGCTTTCTTT.

The chain uses TRBV10-3 and TRBJ1-1; TRBD1 matches at 9 bases. Losses at the gene ends were 10 bases for V and 3 bases for J; bases not matched to a gene: 6. Germline V gives CDR1 ENHRY, CDR2 SYGVKD. The CDR3 totals 13 residues. Here the CDR3 reads CASQQGADTEAFF. Written as DNA, the CDR3 is TGTGCCAGCCAACAGGGGGCAGACACTGAAGCTTTCTTT.

CDR3 sequence: CASSSPGLGMEEQYF. In DNA, the CDR3 is TGTGCCAGCAGTAGTCCGGGACTGGGGATGGAGGAGCAGTACTTC. The chain links TRBV6-6 to TRBJ2-7; tentative D call: TRBD2 (6 bases). The CDR3 length is 15 residues. Trimming left V 5 bases short and J 7 bases short, with 21 bases between. The germline CDR1 and CDR2 sequences are MNHNY and SVGAGI (reference sequence).

The genes are TRBV6-6 and TRBJ1-4; D unclear. The CDR3 extends over 15 amino acids. Germline V gene data show CDR1 as MNHNY and CDR2 as SVGAGI (reference sequence). Trimming took 2 bases from V and 0 from J, leaving 7 bases between them. The DNA of the CDR3 is TGTGCCAGCAGTTACCACTCTGCAACTAATGAAAAACTGTTTTTT. It is translated as CASSYHSATNEKLFF.

The rearrangement uses TRBV11-2 and TRBJ2-3; D remains ambiguous. Trimming pared 5 bases from V and 3 bases from J, leaving 12 bases between. The CDR3 covers 14 residues. Germline V gene data show CDR1 as SGHAT and CDR2 as FQNNGV. CDR3: CASSPSFGTDTQYF. In DNA form, the CDR3 reads TGTGCCAGCAGCCCAAGTTTCGGGACAGATACGCAGTATTTT.

The J gene is TRBJ2-1, the V gene TRBV11-3; 14 nucleotides match TRBD2. Germline lookup yields CDR1 SGHNT and CDR2 YENEEA. The ends lost 5 bases at V and 0 bases at J; junction bases unmatched: 6. The CDR3 consists of 18 residues. In DNA form, the CDR3 reads TGTGCCAGCAGCCCGGGACTAGCGGGGGTGAGCTCCTACAATGAGCAGTTCTTC. This codes for CASSPGLAGVSSYNEQFF.

The V and J genes are TRBV19 and TRBJ1-2; D is undetermined. The CDR3 covers 15 residues. CDR1 and CDR2 from the germline V gene are LNHDA and SQIVND (reference sequence). V shed 7 bases and J shed 5 bases, with 20 bases lying between them. The CDR3 region is CASTPRLFWEYGYTF. The CDR3 coding sequence is TGTGCCAGTACTCCACGTCTGTTTTGGGAATATGGCTACACCTTC.

The chain recombines TRBV28 with TRBJ1-5; TRBD1 is a possible D gene (5 bases). The CDR3 consists of 14 residues. Germline V gene lookup returns CDR1 MDHEN and CDR2 SYDVKM. V lost 5 bases to trimming and J lost 4 bases, with 12 bases between them. The CDR3 spells CASSPGTKNQPQHF. DNA of the CDR3: TGTGCCAGCAGTCCCGGGACGAAAAATCAGCCCCAGCATTTT.

The chain uses TRBV30 and TRBJ1-3; 7 bases match TRBD1. CDR3 length equals 18 residues. CDR1 is GTSNPN and CDR2 is SVGIG in the germline V gene (reference sequence). V lost 0 bases to trimming and J lost 0 bases; unmatched junction nucleotides: 11. CDR3 loop: CAWSVARGTASSGNTIYF. In DNA form, the CDR3 reads TGTGCCTGGAGTGTAGCGAGGGGGACAGCCAGCTCTGGAAACACCATATATTTT.

CDR3 in DNA: TGTGCCAGCAACGGGGTTCGCTACGAGCAGTACTTC. Amino acid sequence: CASNGVRYEQYF. J is TRBJ2-7 and V is TRBV2; TRBD2 might be the D (5 bases). The CDR3 runs 12 residues. V lost 7 bases, J lost 3 bases, and 10 bases lay in between. Germline V lookup: CDR1 SNHLY, CDR2 FYNNEI.

As to this clone: Other DNA sequences in the sample encode the same CDR3. The chain is built from TRBV7-2 and TRBJ2-1; D is unresolved. The CDR3 length is 15 residues. CDR1 is SGHTA and CDR2 is FQGNSA in the germline V gene. V was trimmed by 3 bases and J by 0 bases, leaving 9 bases between them. CDR3 protein: CASSLAASSYNEQFF. CDR3 DNA sequence: TGTGCCAGCAGCTTGGCTGCTAGCTCCTACAATGAGCAGTTCTTC.

This clone was observed a single time. The V call is TRBV7-8, the J call TRBJ2-7, with a weak D call TRBD1 (7 bases). The CDR3 is 14 amino acids. CDR1 and CDR2 from the germline V gene are SGHVS and FQNEAQ. The V end was cut by 5 bases, the J end by 3 bases, with 14 bases between. CDR3 in DNA: TGTGCCAGCAGCGTACAGGGGACTCACTACGAGCAGTACTTC. Its translation: CASSVQGTHYEQYF.

This clone is a singleton in its sample. This sequence joins TRBV18 and TRBJ1-2; possible D gene TRBD1, 5 bases. The germline V gene has CDR1 KGHSH and CDR2 LQKENI. This CDR3 is built from 13 residues. V gave up 1 base and J gave up 9 bases, with 12 bases separating them. CDR3 nucleotide sequence: TGTGCCAGCTCACCACAGGGGATTCATAGCTACACCTTC. Amino acids: CASSPQGIHSYTF.

Regarding this clone: This same CDR3 is encoded by further DNA sequences in the sample. For the CDR3, the DNA is TGTGCCAGCTCACCTGGGACGGGAGAAGAGACCCAGTACTTC. Translation gives CASSPGTGEETQYF. The chain recombines TRBV18 with TRBJ2-5; D may be TRBD2 (6 bases). Germline assignment: CDR1 KGHSH and CDR2 LQKENI. Trimming stripped 3 bases from V and 3 bases from J, with 11 bases between. CDR3 length: 14 residues.

The gene calls are TRBV29-1 and TRBJ2-7; D uncertain. Germline V gene lookup returns CDR1 SQVTM and CDR2 ANQGSEA. This CDR3 contains 13 residues. Trimming left V 4 bases short and J 0 bases short, with 10 bases between. The DNA of the CDR3 is TGCAGCGTTGGGCACCCGAGCTCCTACGAGCAGTACTTC. This encodes CSVGHPSSYEQYF.

V gene TRBV6-4 combines with J gene TRBJ2-1, with 9 bases matching TRBD2. The junction had 10 bases not matched to a gene; V was cut back by 2 bases and J by 8 bases. Per germline, CDR1 MRHNA and CDR2 SNTAGT. CDR3 size: 16 residues. The CDR3 protein is CASSDRLAGFGDEQFF. CDR3 in DNA: TGTGCCAGCAGTGACCGTCTAGCGGGATTCGGGGATGAGCAGTTCTTC.

The V gene is TRBV28, the J gene TRBJ1-5, with 7 nucleotides matching TRBD1. The CDR3 has 14 residues. V lost 6 bases and J lost 4; bases outside the gene matches: 6. Germline lookup yields CDR1 MDHEN and CDR2 SYDVKM. CDR3 nucleotide sequence: TGTGCCAGCAGCGCGGACAGGAATAATCAGCCCCAGCATTTT. Its translation: CASSADRNNQPQHF.

To note about this clone: Other DNA sequences in this specimen translate into the identical CDR3. The chain joins TRBV10-1 to TRBJ2-7; D unresolved. V dropped 0 bases and J dropped 1 base, with 1 base sitting between them. This CDR3 spans 12 amino acids. Germline V CDR1 and CDR2: WNHNN, SYGVQD (reference sequence). This CDR3 reads CASSESSYEQYF. The DNA for the CDR3 is TGCGCCAGCAGTGAGTCTTCCTACGAGCAGTACTTC.

V is TRBV18 and J is TRBJ1-2; 7 bases are a match to TRBD1. The CDR3 is 18 amino acids. Trimming removed 3 bases from V and 0 bases from J; junction bases left unmatched: 13. The germline gives CDR1 KGHSH, CDR2 LQKENI. The CDR3 loop reads CASSPLPRVTGPNYGYTF. For the CDR3, the DNA is TGTGCCAGCTCACCTTTACCTCGGGTGACAGGGCCTAACTATGGCTACACCTTC.

The chain links TRBV19 to TRBJ1-2; the D gene is possibly TRBD1 (5 bases). The CDR3 has 14 residues. V lost 7 bases, J lost 4 bases, and 16 bases lay in between. Germline CDR1 LNHDA, CDR2 SQIVND (reference sequence). This CDR3 is CASKRGTETYGYTF. DNA for the CDR3: TGTGCCAGTAAGAGAGGGACGGAGACCTATGGCTACACCTTC.

The V gene is TRBV5-1, the J gene TRBJ1-1; 10 bases line up with TRBD1. CDR1 SGHRS and CDR2 YFSETQ come from the germline V gene. The J segment lost 4 bases and the V segment lost 2 bases, leaving 11 bases of the junction unmatched. There are 17 residues in the CDR3. This chain's CDR3 is CASSLTLDRGQGTEAFF. DNA of the CDR3: TGCGCCAGCAGCTTAACACTTGACAGGGGGCAGGGCACTGAAGCTTTCTTT.